Listed below are T cell receptor beta chains from one sample, sequenced in a study of vaccination and CD4 T cells after COVID-19. TCRdb called the PCR reads again in MiXCR, with one record for every CDR3 protein. The data contain roughly 18,000 distinct CDR3 sequences, around two fifths of them singletons. No cognate antigen is known for these TCRs. This specimen was CD4+ T cells from blood, cultured in vitro, taken after SARS-CoV-2 vaccination. The receptors stem from a human donor who had recovered from COVID-19. The CDR3 runs from the conserved cysteine through the conserved F or W. The order of the fields is clone size, CDR3 length, V gene, J gene, D gene, CDR3 protein, CDR3 DNA. A D gene is named only where the DNA matches it firmly. Some rows mark clone size as missing; the rest say once, few, many or name a class of expanded clone.

clone_size: few; cdr3_length: 14; v_call: TRBV7-9; j_call: TRBJ1-6; d_call: -; cdr3_aa: CASSTDSSNSPLHF; cdr3_nt: TGTGCCAGCAGCACTGACAGTTCTAATTCACCCCTCCACTTT
clone_size: -; cdr3_length: 13; v_call: TRBV4-1; j_call: TRBJ1-2; d_call: -; cdr3_aa: CASSQDRYYGYTF; cdr3_nt: TGCGCCAGCAGCCAAGACAGATATTATGGCTACACCTTC
clone_size: once; cdr3_length: 14; v_call: TRBV20-1; j_call: TRBJ2-3; d_call: -; cdr3_aa: CSARDLGGSDTQYF; cdr3_nt: TGCAGTGCTAGAGATCTCGGGGGTTCAGATACGCAGTATTTT
clone_size: -; cdr3_length: 14; v_call: TRBV20-1; j_call: TRBJ2-3; d_call: TRBD2; cdr3_aa: CSAFRTSGEDTQYF; cdr3_nt: TGCAGTGCCTTTCGGACTAGCGGAGAGGATACGCAGTATTTT
clone_size: -; cdr3_length: 14; v_call: TRBV6-2/TRBV6-3; j_call: TRBJ2-7; d_call: TRBD2; cdr3_aa: CASSWRGGAYEQYF; cdr3_nt: TGTGCCAGCAGTTGGCGGGGGGGCGCCTACGAGCAGTACTTC
clone_size: few; cdr3_length: 13; v_call: TRBV6-2/TRBV6-3; j_call: TRBJ1-2; d_call: -; cdr3_aa: CAGDGDPNYGYTF; cdr3_nt: TGTGCCGGGGACGGGGATCCTAACTATGGCTACACCTTC
clone_size: few; cdr3_length: 18; v_call: TRBV27; j_call: TRBJ1-6; d_call: -; cdr3_aa: CASSLSGGDRTYNSPLHF; cdr3_nt: TGTGCCAGCAGTTTATCGGGGGGAGACAGAACCTATAATTCACCCCTCCACTTT
clone_size: -; cdr3_length: 16; v_call: TRBV24-1; j_call: TRBJ2-5; d_call: TRBD1; cdr3_aa: CATSDLPGQHQETQYF; cdr3_nt: TGTGCCACCAGTGATCTGCCGGGACAGCACCAAGAGACCCAGTACTTC
clone_size: -; cdr3_length: 15; v_call: TRBV28; j_call: TRBJ1-5; d_call: TRBD1; cdr3_aa: CASSPPGQVNQPQHF; cdr3_nt: TGTGCCAGCAGTCCGCCGGGACAGGTAAATCAGCCCCAGCATTTT
clone_size: -; cdr3_length: 16; v_call: TRBV6-1; j_call: TRBJ2-3; d_call: -; cdr3_aa: CASNQKDMVATDTQYF; cdr3_nt: TGTGCCAGCAACCAAAAGGACATGGTGGCCACAGATACGCAGTATTTT